The sequence of this T cell receptor (beta chain) was determined in a study of cytomegalovirus exposure and HLA in healthy donors. Study at large: There were under 130 million unique TCR beta sequences, drawn from approximately 180 million T cells, in an earlier analysis. Study-level findings and limits: Later analysis showed most CMV-associated TCR beta chains appearing HLA-restricted. An ancestry cluster, one associated with Asian ancestry, reportedly showed fewer N-insertions than the approximately 650-donor mean in a later analysis.

The germline V gene has CDR1 SGHRS and CDR2 YFSETQ. V lost 7 bases and J lost 2; bases outside the gene matches: 5. The CDR3 contains 15 residues. A note on this clone: The antigen remains unidentified.

Primers included in the PCR were 60 Vbeta and 13 Jbeta primers. TCRdb keeps only in-frame clones here, not all; method: immunoSEQ multiplex PCR. Of around 31,000 clones in the sample, more than 55% are singletons; the top ten hold around 43%. The chain is built from TRBV5-1 and TRBJ2-1; 11 bases map to TRBD2. The TCR was taken from a male donor in good health and CMV-seropositive. Sequencing was carried out using PBMCs. The CDR3 DNA sequence: TGCGCCAGCCGACTAGCGGGATGGACCTACAATGAGCAGTTCTTC. The encoded protein is CASRLAGWTYNEQFF.